These 10 T cell receptor beta chains came from one sample sequenced in a study of beta chain features in type 1 diabetes. Antigen specificity for these receptors is unknown. Isolated RNA was reverse transcribed in full, so expressed TCRB transcripts were sequenced. The assay was immunoSEQ multiplex PCR, and TCRdb's table has in-frame clones only and misses some. This table has about 650,000 clones, approximately 13% appearing once. Whole-study findings and limits: For Type 1 diabetes patients, all four CD4+ subsets carried TCRB CDR3s that were moderately but significantly shorter.

The sample taken for sequencing was naive CD4+ T cells from blood. The receptors were gathered from a man aged 30 to 45 with type 1 diabetes.

This rearrangement joins TRBV6-1 to TRBJ2-5, with 10 bases lining up with TRBD2. Trimming took 1 base from V and 5 from J; bases not matched to a gene: 7. The CDR3 is 16 amino acids. The germline CDR1 and CDR2 sequences are MNHNS and SASEGT. CDR3: CASSEGVAGGTETQYF. CDR3 bases: TGTGCCAGCAGTGAAGGGGTAGCGGGGGGCACGGAGACCCAGTACTTC.

The J gene is TRBJ1-3, the V gene TRBV29-1; D gene ambiguous. This CDR3 is 12 amino acids long. CDR1 and CDR2 from the germline V gene are SQVTM and ANQGSEA. The germline V and J ends were trimmed by 4 bases and 4 bases, with 8 bases remaining between them. For the CDR3, the DNA is TGCAGCGTTGGCGACCCCGGAAACACCATATATTTT. It is translated as CSVGDPGNTIYF.

Only a few counts were recorded for this clone. J is TRBJ1-5 and V is TRBV28, with D perhaps TRBD1 (6 bases). CDR3 length equals 13 residues. V was cut by 5 bases and J by 4 bases, with 9 bases left in between. Germline loops: CDR1 MDHEN, CDR2 SYDVKM. Here the CDR3 DNA reads TGTGCCAGCAGTGGGGGCCAGAATCAGCCCCAGCATTTT. Translating it yields CASSGGQNQPQHF.

This clone occurred a few times. The rearrangement links TRBV9 to TRBJ1-2; D possibly corresponds to TRBD1 (5 bases). Trimming cost V 0 bases and J 8 bases, with 23 bases left between them. There are 17 residues in the CDR3. Germline V CDR1 and CDR2: SGDLS, YYNGEE. The CDR3 sequence is CASSVAPPRDGPYGYTF. The CDR3 DNA reads TGTGCCAGCAGCGTAGCCCCACCTCGGGACGGCCCCTACGGCTACACCTTC.

This clone was counted between two and nine times. The rearrangement joins TRBV2 to TRBJ1-5; 7 nucleotides agree with TRBD1. Germline CDR1 SNHLY, CDR2 FYNNEI. This CDR3 spans 15 amino acids. J gave up 6 bases and V 8 bases, and 13 bases lay outside the gene matches. DNA for the CDR3: TGTGCCAGCGCATCTGGACAGGATCCTGGTCAGCCCCAGCATTTT. Translated, it gives CASASGQDPGQPQHF.

The chain combines TRBV30 with TRBJ2-2; weak D call: TRBD1 (6 bases). Trimming cost V 8 bases and J 3 bases, with 10 bases left between them. Per the germline V gene, CDR1 is GTSNPN and CDR2 is SVGIG (reference sequence). This CDR3 is built from 12 residues. The CDR3 reads CAGGRDTGELFF. CDR3 coding DNA: TGTGCCGGGGGCAGGGACACCGGGGAGCTGTTTTTT.

The chain recombines TRBV9 with TRBJ1-2; D is perhaps TRBD1 (6 bases). CDR3 length equals 14 residues. Germline CDR1 reads SGDLS; CDR2 reads YYNGEE. Trimming removed 4 bases from V and 6 bases from J, with 16 bases in between. CDR3: CASSQTGNTHGYTF. The CDR3 DNA sequence: TGTGCCAGCAGCCAAACAGGGAACACCCATGGCTACACCTTC.

A word on this clone: In the same sample, other DNA sequences code for this CDR3. The genes are TRBV7-2 and TRBJ2-2; D is unresolved. Per germline, CDR1 SGHTA and CDR2 FQGNSA. The CDR3 totals 11 residues. Trimming pared 5 bases from V and 6 bases from J, leaving 4 bases between. In DNA, the CDR3 is TGTGCCAGCAGCCTCCCCGGGGAGCTGTTTTTT. Translating it yields CASSLPGELFF.

The chain is built from TRBV10-1 and TRBJ2-2; D call uncertain. Trimming removed 2 bases from V and 6 bases from J, with 7 bases in between. In germline, CDR1 is WNHNN, CDR2 SYGVQD (reference sequence). This CDR3 is built from 13 residues. The CDR3 DNA sequence: TGCGCCAGCAGTGAGAACCTGCCCGGGGAGCTGTTTTTT. Its protein is CASSENLPGELFF.

CDR3 loop: CASSINLRRGGLSEQFF. CDR3 in DNA: TGTGCCAGTAGTATAAATTTGAGGCGGGGAGGGTTGAGTGAGCAGTTCTTC. The chain recombines TRBV19 with TRBJ2-1; 7 nucleotides match TRBD2. V was pared by 2 bases and J by 9 bases, with 16 bases of the junction left unmatched. Germline V gene sequence: CDR1 LNHDA, CDR2 SQIVND (reference sequence). The CDR3 has 17 amino acids.